This T cell receptor (beta chain) derives from a study of blood T cell repertoires in COVID-19. As concerns this clone: The same CDR3 can be traced to other DNA sequences in this sample.

Assay used: immunoSEQ multiplex PCR; TCRdb lists only in-frame clones, some missing. The sample has roughly 150,000 clones; roughly 80% are singletons. In germline, CDR1 is SGDLS, CDR2 YYNGEE. This CDR3 spans 13 amino acids. Trimming took off 2 bases at V and 8 bases at J, with 11 bases between the two ends. The source material was PBMCs or T cells enriched from blood (not recorded which). The receptor's source is a man between 45 and 60 years old who had recovered from COVID-19. The genes are TRBV9 and TRBJ2-1; D possibly corresponds to TRBD1 (7 bases). CDR3 nucleotides: TGTGCCAGCAGCGTCAGGGGGGTGGATGAGCAGTTCTTC. Its protein is CASSVRGVDEQFF.